This passage covers 23 T cell receptor beta chains from one sample sequenced in a study of CD8 T cells in Susac syndrome. With random hexamers, 0.5 to 1 ug RNA was reverse transcribed. TCRdb reprocessed the immunoSEQ multiplex PCR reads with MiXCR, giving one entry per CDR3 protein. The sample has roughly 70,000 distinct CDR3 sequences, 96% seen once. The sample consisted of CD4+ T cells from PBMCs. The source of these receptors is a human donor with multiple sclerosis.

This chain joins TRBV5-1 and TRBJ1-5, with D unresolved. Between the trimmed V and J ends, which lost 1 base and 2 bases, there was a span of 10 bases. Germline V gives CDR1 SGHRS, CDR2 YFSETQ. The CDR3 spans 15 residues. The CDR3 reads CASSLSGNGNQPQHF. For the CDR3, the DNA is TGCGCCAGCAGCTTGTCGGGGAACGGCAATCAGCCCCAGCATTTT.

This sequence joins TRBV5-4 and TRBJ2-7, with D tentatively TRBD1 (6 bases). The CDR3 length is 18 residues. CDR1 and CDR2 from the germline V gene are SGHNT and YYREEE (reference sequence). V lost 4 bases and J 2 bases, leaving 25 bases between the germline ends. CDR3 DNA: TGTGCCAGCAGCCCGGGCCCCAGGGGATCGGACCTAACCTACGAGCAGTACTTC. Translating it yields CASSPGPRGSDLTYEQYF.

The chain uses TRBV10-3 and TRBJ2-2; D possibly corresponds to TRBD1 (6 bases). Trimming removed 8 bases at V and 2 bases at J, with 12 bases between. Germline V lookup: CDR1 ENHRY, CDR2 SYGVKD. The CDR3 covers 14 residues. Written as DNA, the CDR3 is TGTGCCATCTGGAAGGACAGAAACACCGGGGAGCTGTTTTTT. Its protein product is CAIWKDRNTGELFF.

This clonotype was detected only once. The chain carries TRBV7-2 and TRBJ2-3, with TRBD1 identical over 12 bases. With V trimmed by 5 bases and J by 5 bases, 5 bases remained unmatched. CDR1 is SGHTA and CDR2 is FQGNSA in the germline V gene. This CDR3 has 15 amino acids. Here the CDR3 reads CASSTGTGGLDTQYF. The DNA for the CDR3 is TGTGCCAGCAGCACGGGGACAGGGGGCCTAGATACGCAGTATTTT.

The rearrangement links TRBV5-4 to TRBJ2-6, with D tentatively TRBD1 (5 bases). There are 15 residues in the CDR3. Trimming took 0 bases from V and 2 from J, leaving 6 bases between them. Germline V gives CDR1 SGHNT, CDR2 YYREEE (reference sequence). The CDR3 region has the DNA TGTGCCAGCAGCTTGGTCAGGGCTGGGGCCAACGTCCTGACTTTC. It is translated as CASSLVRAGANVLTF.

The chain combines TRBV7-9 with TRBJ2-3; 7 bases match TRBD2. Trimming took 5 bases from V and 0 from J; bases not matched to a gene: 8. The CDR3 has 16 residues. The germline V gene has CDR1 SEHNR and CDR2 FQNEAQ (reference sequence). The chain's CDR3 is CASSASGLPSTDTQYF. CDR3 nucleotides: TGTGCCAGCAGCGCCTCGGGACTACCGAGCACAGATACGCAGTATTTT.

The rearrangement joins TRBV12-3 or TRBV12-4 to TRBJ1-6; 10 bases line up with TRBD1. This CDR3 is 16 amino acids long. V lost 4 bases, J lost 3 bases, and 3 bases stayed unmatched. The CDR3 DNA is TGTGCCAGCAGTTCGGGGACAGGGGTCTATAATTCACCCCTCCACTTT. It specifies CASSSGTGVYNSPLHF.

The rearrangement uses TRBV28 and TRBJ1-5; D ambiguous. The ends were cut back, 6 bases at V and 8 bases at J, with 17 bases in the middle. This CDR3 is built from 14 residues. The germline CDR1 and CDR2 sequences are MDHEN and SYDVKM. CDR3 region: CASSPRGIIEPQHF. For the CDR3, the DNA is TGTGCCAGCAGCCCTCGGGGTATAATTGAGCCCCAGCATTTT.

This chain links TRBV29-1 with TRBJ2-3; 8 bases map to TRBD1. V gave up 7 bases and J gave up 1 base; unmatched junction bases: 4. Germline loops: CDR1 SQVTM, CDR2 ANQGSEA. The CDR3 length is 13 residues. CDR3 nucleotide sequence: TGCAGCGGCGACAGGGGCGGCACAGATACGCAGTATTTT. It translates to CSGDRGGTDTQYF.

The chain employs TRBV15 and TRBJ2-5; D gene uncertain. V was pared by 5 bases and J by 5 bases, with 12 bases between. The germline V gene encodes CDR1 LNHNV and CDR2 YYDKDF (reference sequence). This CDR3 has 13 residues. The CDR3 reads CATSLDRQETQYF. The CDR3 bases are TGTGCCACCAGCTTAGACCGGCAGGAGACCCAGTACTTC.

This chain connects TRBV4-1 to TRBJ2-7; 10 bases align to TRBD1. Germline V lookup: CDR1 MGHRA, CDR2 YSYEKL. This CDR3 comprises 13 residues. V trimming: 4 bases; J trimming: 7 bases; junction bases outside the gene matches: 4. The CDR3 loop reads CASSRDRGREQYF. In DNA, the CDR3 is TGCGCCAGCAGCCGGGACAGGGGTCGGGAGCAGTACTTC.

The genes are TRBV19 and TRBJ1-1; TRBD1 matches 9 bases. V shed 4 bases, J shed 4 bases, and the junction held 7 bases outside the gene matches. The germline V gene has CDR1 LNHDA and CDR2 SQIVND (reference sequence). This CDR3 is 15 amino acids long. CDR3 sequence: CASSTGQGVRTEAFF. The CDR3 DNA reads as TGTGCCAGTAGTACGGGACAGGGAGTACGCACTGAAGCTTTCTTT.

The gene calls are TRBV11-3 and TRBJ2-5; D remains ambiguous. The CDR3 is made up of 13 amino acids. Per germline, CDR1 SGHNT and CDR2 YENEEA. V was trimmed by 5 bases and J by 4 bases, leaving 11 bases between them. This CDR3 reads CASSPASRETQYF. In nucleotides, the CDR3 is TGTGCCAGCAGCCCCGCATCGAGAGAGACCCAGTACTTC.

The chain is built from TRBV5-4 and TRBJ1-1, with D perhaps matching TRBD1 (5 bases). V was shortened by 0 bases and J by 0 bases, with 9 bases between the two germline ends. The CDR3 runs to 15 residues. Germline CDR1 reads SGHNT; CDR2 reads YYREEE (reference sequence). The CDR3, as DNA: TGTGCCAGCAGCTTGGCACAAGGGGTGAACACTGAAGCTTTCTTT. This sequence encodes CASSLAQGVNTEAFF.

The V call is TRBV24-1, the J call TRBJ2-7; TRBD1 or TRBD2 may be the D gene (5 bases each). The CDR3 loop spans 13 amino acids. CDR1 is KGHDR, CDR2 SFDVKD, per germline. V lost 3 bases, J lost 4 bases, and 9 bases lay in between. CDR3 DNA sequence: TGTGCCACCAGTGATGGGGACGGGTACGAGCAGTACTTC. Protein product: CATSDGDGYEQYF.

Here the CDR3 reads CASSLRQSTGELFF. CDR3 coding DNA: TGTGCCAGCAGCTTAAGACAGTCCACCGGGGAGCTGTTTTTT. The V gene is TRBV7-9, the J gene TRBJ2-2, with D tentatively TRBD1 (5 bases). Trimming left V 2 bases short and J 4 bases short, with 8 bases between. The CDR3 length is 14 residues. Per germline, CDR1 SEHNR and CDR2 FQNEAQ (reference sequence).

The V gene is TRBV6-1, the J gene TRBJ2-5, with D unclear. The CDR3 length is 16 residues. V shed 6 bases and J shed 10 bases, with 27 bases lying between them. Germline loops: CDR1 MNHNS, CDR2 SASEGT. The CDR3 nucleotides are TGTGCCAGCAGACGCGAGGTGGGGAACCCCAGTCAGAGCCAGTACTTC. Translated: CASRREVGNPSQSQYF.

The rearrangement links TRBV11-3 to TRBJ2-3; 8 bases match TRBD2. CDR1 is SGHNT and CDR2 is YENEEA in the germline V gene. This CDR3 is built from 12 residues. With 4 bases clipped from V and 8 bases from J, the junction kept 2 bases outside the gene matches. CDR3 sequence: CASSSAGGTQYF. Here the CDR3 DNA reads TGTGCCAGCAGCTCCGCGGGAGGTACGCAGTATTTT.

J is TRBJ1-3 and V is TRBV29-1; unclear D gene. CDR1 is SQVTM, CDR2 ANQGSEA, per germline. This CDR3 is 11 amino acids long. With 1 base removed from V and 3 bases from J, the gap between germline ends came to 1 base. The CDR3 DNA is TGCAGCGTTGAAGTTGGAAACACCATATATTTT. Its translation is CSVEVGNTIYF.

The chain is built from TRBV4-1 and TRBJ1-2; TRBD1 aligns across 9 bases. This CDR3 is built from 13 residues. Per the germline V gene, CDR1 is MGHRA and CDR2 is YSYEKL. V shed 10 bases and J 2 bases; nucleotides not matched to a gene: 5. The CDR3 DNA reads TGCGCCAACCACAGGGGGCTCAACTATGGCTACACCTTC. Its protein product is CANHRGLNYGYTF.

The gene calls are TRBV9 and TRBJ2-4, with D perhaps matching TRBD1 (6 bases). The V gene's germline CDR1 is SGDLS and CDR2 YYNGEE. Trimming shortened V by 3 bases and J by 8 bases, and 15 bases separated the two germline ends. The CDR3 runs to 14 residues. The DNA of the CDR3 is TGTGCCAGCAGCGCGCGGACAGCTCGGGACATTCAGTACTTC. Encoded protein: CASSARTARDIQYF.

The rearrangement links TRBV19 to TRBJ1-5; D is undetermined. CDR1 and CDR2 from the germline V gene are LNHDA and SQIVND (reference sequence). Deletions cut 9 bases from V and 7 bases from J, with 4 bases between. There are 9 residues in the CDR3. CDR3 sequence reads: CASGQPQHF. The CDR3 DNA follows: TGTGCCAGCGGGCAGCCCCAGCATTTT.

This sequence joins TRBV20-1 and TRBJ2-5; 10 bases fit TRBD2. Germline V CDR1 and CDR2: DFQATT, SNEGSKA (reference sequence). This CDR3 has 12 residues. V gave up 4 bases and J gave up 7 bases; unmatched junction bases: 3. The DNA of the CDR3 is TGCAGTGCTAAGCGGGGGGGCCCGACCCAGTACTTC. Protein: CSAKRGGPTQYF.